This TCR beta chain was obtained from a study of tumor and adjacent non-tumor tissue in lung cancer. Study-level points and caveats: Significantly higher TCR diversity was found in tumor than normal lung.

TCRbeta libraries were built with three rounds of nested PCR, modified from ARM-PCR. MiXCR, applied by TCRdb to the multiplex PCR reads, yields one record per CDR3 protein. In the table there are 90,000 to 100,000 distinct CDR3 sequences, 75% to 90% of which are singletons. This clonotype was found once. What it binds is unknown. This sample's RNA came from whole unsorted tissue. More than 3 cm separated this lung sample from the edge of the tumor. Germline V lookup: CDR1 WNHNN, CDR2 SYGVQD (reference sequence). This CDR3 comprises 14 residues. The chain combines TRBV10-1 with TRBJ2-7; possibly TRBD2 for D (6 bases). Sequencing was carried out using distant non-tumor lung tissue. The sequence was obtained from a man between 60 and 75 years old with small cell lung cancer. The CDR3 spells CAISEGGSPKEQYV. For the CDR3, the DNA is TGCGCCATCAGTGAAGGAGGGAGCCCCAAAGAGCAGTACGTC.